The rows below give T cell receptor beta chains drawn from one sample of a study of sequential checkpoint blockade in melanoma. The data were produced by immunoSEQ multiplex PCR, yet TCRdb's version contains in-frame clones alone and is incomplete. The sample yields 2,500 or so clones, 26% seen once. The sequences come from tumor tissue (inferred from file names), collected from a patient given nivolumab and ipilimumab in sequence. Every receptor here comes from a human donor with melanoma. The CDR3 runs from the conserved cysteine through the conserved F or W. Fields, in order: CDR3 DNA, CDR3 protein, D gene, V gene, clone size, J gene. A D gene is named only where the DNA matches it firmly. Expanded clones get a size class; other rows say once, few or many, or leave the size out.

TGTGCCAGCAGTTTCACAGAAAAAATGAACACTGAAGCTTTCTTT CASSFTEKMNTEAFF . TRBV11-3 . TRBJ1-1
TGTGCCAGCTCACCACAGGGGGGCTACGAGCAGTACTTC CASSPQGGYEQYF . TRBV18 . TRBJ2-7
TGTGCCAGCAGCCCTGGGACTGTCTATGGCTACACCTTC CASSPGTVYGYTF . TRBV7-2 . TRBJ1-2
TGTGCCAGCAGCCAAGAACAGGGGGCTTACAATGAGCAGTTCTTC CASSQEQGAYNEQFF TRBD1 TRBV14 . TRBJ2-1
TGTGCCACCCGGTCCGTGGGAGGAGGGACTGAAGCTTTCTTT CATRSVGGGTEAFF . TRBV27 few TRBJ1-1
TGTGCCAGTAGTATAAAATGGGGGCGCGGTGAAGCTTTCTTT CASSIKWGRGEAFF . TRBV19 . TRBJ1-1
TGTGCCAGCAGCTTAGGTCGGACTACAGGGGGAAACACCATATATTTT CASSLGRTTGGNTIYF . TRBV11-3 few TRBJ1-3
TGTGCCAGCAGCGCCTCGCTGGGGAGGTGGAGCTCCTACAATGAGCAGTTCTTC CASSASLGRWSSYNEQFF . TRBV7-4 . TRBJ2-1
TGCAGCGTTGAAGCATTGAGGAGGTCGTACGCTGAAGCTTTCTTT CSVEALRRSYAEAFF . TRBV29-1 . TRBJ1-1
TGTGCCAGCAGGACAGGGGGCACTGAAGCTTTCTTT CASRTGGTEAFF TRBD1 TRBV6-8 . TRBJ1-1
TGTGCCAGCAGCCCCCGAGGAGATAGAAAACTGTTTTTT CASSPRGDRKLFF . TRBV7-2 few TRBJ1-4
TGCGCCAGCAGCTCCGGGACTAGCCCCTACGAGCAGTACTTC CASSSGTSPYEQYF TRBD2 TRBV5-1 . TRBJ2-7
TGTGCCAGCAGCCCCAGATCGGGACAGGGGAACACTGAAGCTTTCTTT CASSPRSGQGNTEAFF TRBD1 TRBV9 medium-sized TRBJ1-1
TGTGCCAGCAGCCCGCTCTCGGACTCCCGAACCCAGTACTTC CASSPLSDSRTQYF . TRBV11-3 few TRBJ2-5
TGTGCCAGCAGCTTTGAGCGGGGGGGCTTCAATGAGCAGTTCTTC CASSFERGGFNEQFF TRBD2 TRBV11-3 few TRBJ2-1
TGTGCCAGCTCACCACGTACAGGGGCCGAGAGTTCACCCCTCCACTTT CASSPRTGAESSPLHF TRBD1 TRBV18 . TRBJ1-6
TGTGCCAGCAGCCTGGGACCGAGCACAGATACGCAGTATTTT CASSLGPSTDTQYF . TRBV11-3 medium-sized TRBJ2-3
TGCGCCAGCAGTGAGTACATCTCTGGGGCCAACGTCCTGACTTTC CASSEYISGANVLTF . TRBV10-2 . TRBJ2-6
TGTGCCAGCAGCCCCTCCCCGGGGGTTAACTATGGCTACACCTTC CASSPSPGVNYGYTF . TRBV11-3 medium-sized TRBJ1-2
TGTGCCAGCAGCTCCGCCGGGACAGGGGGCCACGGGGAGCTGTTTTTT CASSSAGTGGHGELFF TRBD1 TRBV11-3 . TRBJ2-2
TGTGCCTCTGGTCAGAGGGCTAACTATGGCTACACCTTC CASGQRANYGYTF . TRBV19 . TRBJ1-2
TGTGCCAGCAGTGAATCTGGAGCCTCTGGAAACACCATATATTTT CASSESGASGNTIYF . TRBV25-1 medium-sized TRBJ1-3
TGTGCCTGGAGTGTTGAACAGGCCTACGAGCAGTACTTC CAWSVEQAYEQYF . TRBV30 once TRBJ2-7
TGTGCCAGCAGCTTACGACCCGGTTTCTACGAGCAGTACTTC CASSLRPGFYEQYF . TRBV7-5 medium-sized TRBJ2-7
TGTGCCAGCAGAGGGGGAGGGGCTAACTATGGCTACACCTTC CASRGGGANYGYTF . TRBV11-3 medium-sized TRBJ1-2
TGTGCCAGCTCATACTCTAGGCGATTGGTTAATGAGCAGTTCTTC CASSYSRRLVNEQFF . TRBV18 large TRBJ2-1
TGTGCCAGCAGTTACTTTGCGGGGGGAGTTGAGCAGTTCTTC CASSYFAGGVEQFF TRBD2 TRBV6-8 few TRBJ2-1
TGTGCCTGGAGTCCCGACGTAAGGGGAGACTACGAGCAGTACTTC CAWSPDVRGDYEQYF . TRBV30 . TRBJ2-7
TGTGCCAGCAGGGGAACAGGGTCCGGCTACACCTTC CASRGTGSGYTF . TRBV9 . TRBJ1-2
TGTGCCAGCAGCGAATCGACTAGCGGGACAGATACGCAGTATTTT CASSESTSGTDTQYF TRBD2 TRBV11-3 few TRBJ2-3
TGTGCCTGGAGTGTACGGGCGGGGGGGTACACAGATACGCAGTATTTT CAWSVRAGGYTDTQYF TRBD2 TRBV30 . TRBJ2-3
TGTGCCAGCTCACTAGCGGACACAGGGTACCGTGGCTACACCTTC CASSLADTGYRGYTF . TRBV18 . TRBJ1-2
TGCGCCAGCAGCTTGTCAGGGCTGGAACTTGATCCTAACTATGGCTACACCTTC CASSLSGLELDPNYGYTF . TRBV5-1 . TRBJ1-2
TGCGCCAGCAGCTTTGACCTCCAGAAGAACTATGGCTACACCTTC CASSFDLQKNYGYTF . TRBV5-1 . TRBJ1-2
TGTGCCAGCAGCAGATCTCAAAACTATGGCTACACCTTC CASSRSQNYGYTF . TRBV6-8 few TRBJ1-2
TGCGCCAGCAGCTTGCTTCCAAACTACGAGCAGTACTTC CASSLLPNYEQYF . TRBV23-1 . TRBJ2-7
TGTGCCATCAGGGGGGCGGAAGGGTATGGCTACACCTTC CAIRGAEGYGYTF TRBD1 TRBV6-8 few TRBJ1-2
TGTGCTAGTGGTTTGGCATGGACAGGGAACCATGGCTACACCTTC CASGLAWTGNHGYTF TRBD1 TRBV12-5 . TRBJ1-2
TGTGCCAGCCTAAGACTAGCGGGGGCTATGTACCAAGAGACCCAGTACTTC CASLRLAGAMYQETQYF TRBD2 TRBV6-8 . TRBJ2-5
TGTGCCAGTAGTATAGGCGGGGACAGGGCCGATGAGCAGTTCTTC CASSIGGDRADEQFF TRBD1 TRBV19 . TRBJ2-1